Following are 11 T cell receptor beta chains from one sample sequenced in a study of cytomegalovirus exposure and HLA in healthy donors. Use of 60 Vbeta and 13 Jbeta primers characterized the PCR. The protocol was immunoSEQ multiplex PCR, while the TCRdb copy is restricted to in-frame clones and leaves out a portion. The data hold about 98,000 clones, with over 75% observed a single time. The sequenced sample was PBMCs. These receptors came from a female donor in good health and CMV-seropositive.

V is TRBV7-9 and J is TRBJ1-2, with TRBD1 matching 7 bases. The CDR3 sequence is 14 residues long. Per germline, CDR1 SEHNR and CDR2 FQNEAQ (reference sequence). Losses at the gene ends were 0 bases for V and 8 bases for J; bases not matched to a gene: 6. CDR3 in amino acids: CASSLAVGGGGYTF. The DNA for the CDR3 is TGTGCCAGCAGCTTAGCCGTAGGGGGCGGAGGCTACACCTTC.

The V gene is TRBV10-2, the J gene TRBJ2-7, with 8 bases that match TRBD1. The CDR3 consists of 13 residues. Germline V gene data show CDR1 as WSHSY and CDR2 as SAAADI. J gave up 3 bases and V 7 bases, and 5 bases lay outside the gene matches. The CDR3 loop reads CASIGTGVYEQYF. For the CDR3, the DNA is TGCGCCAGCATAGGGACAGGAGTCTACGAGCAGTACTTC.

The CDR3 bases are TGTGCCAGCAGCTTGGGGGCAGGGGGCGGTCAGCCCCAGCATTTT. Translated: CASSLGAGGGQPQHF. V is TRBV5-5 and J is TRBJ1-5; 8 bases fit TRBD1. J was trimmed by 6 bases and V by 0 bases; bases with no gene match: 5. The CDR3 consists of 15 residues. Per the germline V gene, CDR1 is SGHKS and CDR2 is YYEKEE (reference sequence).

The chain has TRBV7-6 and TRBJ2-1; TRBD2 matches 9 bases. V shed 5 bases, J shed 6 bases, and the junction held 5 bases outside the gene matches. CDR1 is SGHVS, CDR2 FNYEAQ, per germline. The length of the CDR3 is 14 residues. The CDR3 loop is CASSQGLALNEQFF. As DNA, the CDR3 is TGTGCCAGCAGCCAGGGACTAGCTCTCAATGAGCAGTTCTTC.

The chain joins TRBV5-1 to TRBJ1-2; 8 bases fit TRBD1. CDR3 length: 15 amino acids. Germline CDR1 reads SGHRS; CDR2 reads YFSETQ. V lost 3 bases, J lost 1 base, and 5 bases stayed unmatched. The CDR3 reads CASSSGQGRNYGYTF. CDR3 sequence (DNA): TGCGCCAGCAGCTCTGGACAGGGACGTAACTATGGCTACACCTTC.

The chain couples TRBV2 to TRBJ1-1, with TRBD1 matching over 10 bases. This CDR3 comprises 15 residues. J was trimmed by 1 base and V by 4 bases; bases with no gene match: 3. CDR1 SNHLY and CDR2 FYNNEI come from the germline V gene. Here the CDR3 reads CASSGGDRGNTEAFF. For the CDR3, the DNA is TGTGCCAGCAGTGGGGGGGACAGGGGGAACACTGAAGCTTTCTTT.

This chain connects TRBV5-1 to TRBJ1-4, with TRBD1 matching over 10 bases. Germline values: CDR1 SGHRS, CDR2 YFSETQ. This CDR3 is built from 15 residues. V shed 4 bases and J 3 bases; nucleotides not matched to a gene: 3. The CDR3 region has the DNA TGCGCCAGCAGCCGGGGGACAGGGGCTAATGAAAAACTGTTTTTT. This sequence encodes CASSRGTGANEKLFF.

This chain uses TRBV7-9 with TRBJ1-4, with 7 nucleotides matching TRBD1. V was clipped by 4 bases and J by 8 bases; unmatched bases: 7. This CDR3 spans 14 amino acids. The germline CDR1 and CDR2 sequences are SEHNR and FQNEAQ (reference sequence). CDR3 amino acids: CASSWDSGVEKLFF. The CDR3 DNA reads TGTGCCAGCAGCTGGGACAGCGGCGTCGAAAAACTGTTTTTT.

This sequence joins TRBV7-9 and TRBJ2-1; 14 positions agree with TRBD2. Losses at the gene ends were 5 bases for V and 10 bases for J; bases not matched to a gene: 16. CDR3 size: 18 residues. CDR1 and CDR2 (germline): SEHNR, FQNEAQ (reference sequence). CDR3 nucleotide sequence: TGTGCCAGCAGCCCCCAAGGCCCGGGACTAGCGGGAGAAGGGGAGCAGTTCTTC. It specifies CASSPQGPGLAGEGEQFF.

The chain links TRBV30 to TRBJ1-5; TRBD1 matches 9 bases. V lost 3 bases and J lost 10; bases outside the gene matches: 7. Germline values: CDR1 GTSNPN, CDR2 SVGIG (reference sequence). CDR3 length equals 13 residues. The CDR3 bases are TGTGCCTGGAGCCCAAGGACAGGGGTCCCCCAGCATTTT. The encoded protein is CAWSPRTGVPQHF.

This clone was seen just once. The chain recombines TRBV9 with TRBJ1-2; possible D gene TRBD1, 6 bases. Trimming stripped 3 bases from V and 7 bases from J, with 16 bases between. The CDR3 runs to 14 residues. The germline CDR1 and CDR2 sequences are SGDLS and YYNGEE. Written as DNA, the CDR3 is TGTGCCAGCAGCGGACTTACAGGGCACGGTGGCTACACCTTC. It encodes CASSGLTGHGGYTF.